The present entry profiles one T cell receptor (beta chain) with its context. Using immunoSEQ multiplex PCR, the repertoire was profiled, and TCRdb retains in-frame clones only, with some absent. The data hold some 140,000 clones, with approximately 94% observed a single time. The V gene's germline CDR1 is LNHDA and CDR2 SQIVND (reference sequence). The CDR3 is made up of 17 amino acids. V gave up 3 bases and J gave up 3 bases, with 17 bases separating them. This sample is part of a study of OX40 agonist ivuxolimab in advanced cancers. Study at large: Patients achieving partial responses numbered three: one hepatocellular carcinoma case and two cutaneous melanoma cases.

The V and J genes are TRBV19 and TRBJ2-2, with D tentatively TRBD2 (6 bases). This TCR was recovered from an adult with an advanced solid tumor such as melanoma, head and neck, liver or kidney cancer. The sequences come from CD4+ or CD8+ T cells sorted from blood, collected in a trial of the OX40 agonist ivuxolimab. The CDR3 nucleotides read TGTGCCAGTAGTATTTCGTTTGGGACTGGATACACCGGGGAGCTGTTTTTT. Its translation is CASSISFGTGYTGELFF.